This T cell receptor (beta chain) came from a study of blood T cell repertoires in COVID-19. The assay was immunoSEQ multiplex PCR, and TCRdb's table has in-frame clones only and misses some. The sample contains approximately 100,000 clones, about 89% of which appear only once. This CDR3 region has 14 residues. Germline lookup yields CDR1 SGHTA and CDR2 FQGNSA. The J segment lost 1 base and the V segment lost 3 bases, leaving 1 base of the junction unmatched. Sequenced: peripheral blood. The clonotype comes from a woman aged 25 to 39 with acute or convalescent COVID-19. J is TRBJ1-1 and V is TRBV7-2, with 8 bases matching TRBD1. The CDR3 loop is CASSLGTGNTEAFF. The CDR3 DNA is TGTGCCAGCAGCTTGGGGACAGGGAACACTGAAGCTTTCTTT. The whole variable domain, filled in from reference TRBV7-2 and TRBJ1-1, reads GAGVSQSPSNKVTEKGKDVELRCDPISGHTALYWYRQSLGQGLEFLIYFQGNSAPDKSGLPSDRFSAERTGGSVSTLTIQRTQQEDSAVYLCASSLGTGNTEAFFGQGTRLTVV.